Given below is one TCR beta chain in context. Using immunoSEQ multiplex PCR, the repertoire was profiled, and TCRdb retains in-frame clones only, with some absent. There are approximately 18,000 clones in the sample; 65% to 85% occur only once, and 10% lies in the top ten. V was pared by 0 bases and J by 3 bases, with 6 bases of the junction left unmatched. The CDR3 is 19 residues long. The V gene's germline CDR1 is WNHNN and CDR2 SYGVQD (reference sequence). The sample is drawn from a study of somatic mutations in cytotoxic T cells in rheumatoid arthritis. The receptor was derived from an adult with rheumatoid arthritis. The chain links TRBV10-1 to TRBJ2-1; TRBD2 matches at 15 bases. The sample comprised CD8+ T cells sorted from blood. The CDR3 spells CASSESPGTSGGRYNEQFF. Here the CDR3 DNA reads TGCGCCAGCAGTGAGTCCCCCGGGACTAGCGGGGGGCGCTACAATGAGCAGTTCTTC.